These T cell receptor beta chains were read from a single sample in a study of shared clonotypes between healthy human individuals. Using immunoSEQ multiplex PCR, the repertoire was profiled, and TCRdb retains in-frame clones only, with some absent. The sample contains 2 million to 2.5 million clones, approximately 95% of which appear only once. Sequencing input: naive CD4+ T cells from PBMCs. Every receptor here comes from a young man in good health. Some clones in this sample may be carry-over from other donors' samples. Each CDR3 is given with its conserved first and last residue. A D gene is named only where the DNA matches it firmly. Clone size is stated in some rows and not others, as once, few, many or a class when expanded.

size,D,V,J,DNA,CDR3
few,TRBD1,TRBV4-2,TRBJ2-2,TGTGCCAGCAGCCCCCCCGACAGGGCCGGGGAGCTGTTTTTT,CASSPPDRAGELFF
.,TRBD1,TRBV6-1,TRBJ2-3,TGTGCCATCAGGGAGACAGGGCTTTTCGCAGATACGCAGTATTTT,CAIRETGLFADTQYF
.,.,TRBV28,TRBJ1-2,TGTGCCAGCAGGTCGACCCGTAACTATGGCTACACCTTC,CASRSTRNYGYTF
.,TRBD1,TRBV5-8,TRBJ2-2,TGTGCCAGCAGCTTGTCGGACAGGGAGACGAACACCGGGGAGCTGTTTTTT,CASSLSDRETNTGELFF
.,.,TRBV9,TRBJ1-3,TGTGCCAGCAGCGTAGTCCCAGGGATCTCTGGAAACACCATATATTTT,CASSVVPGISGNTIYF
.,.,TRBV19,TRBJ1-5,TGTGCCAGTAGTACCTTATACAATAGCAATCAGCCCCAGCATTTT,CASSTLYNSNQPQHF
.,TRBD2,TRBV2,TRBJ2-7,TGTGCCAGCAGTACCCGACTAGCGGGCCCCTACGAGCAGTACTTC,CASSTRLAGPYEQYF
.,.,TRBV11-1,TRBJ2-5,TGTGCCAGCAGCCGTTTACAGGGTCAAGAGACCCAGTACTTC,CASSRLQGQETQYF
few,TRBD2,TRBV11-3,TRBJ2-7,TGTGCCAGCAGCCCGAGTAGCGGGAGTGTCCACGAGCAGTACTTC,CASSPSSGSVHEQYF
.,TRBD2,TRBV7-2,TRBJ2-3,TGTGCCAGCAGCCGGGGGGGACGGGTCCGGGATACGCAGTATTTT,CASSRGGRVRDTQYF
.,.,TRBV29-1,TRBJ1-4,TGCAGCGGCGGGACGGCTAATGAAAAACTGTTTTTT,CSGGTANEKLFF
.,.,TRBV5-1,TRBJ2-7,TGCGCCAGCGGTAATGGCCACGAGCAGTACTTC,CASGNGHEQYF
.,TRBD1,TRBV6-1,TRBJ2-5,TGTGCCAGCCGTCAACAGGGGGCGGATGAGACCCAGTACTTC,CASRQQGADETQYF
.,.,TRBV7-9,TRBJ2-4,TGTGCCAGCAGCCCCGGACAGGAGGGAGGCATTCAGTACTTC,CASSPGQEGGIQYF
.,.,TRBV28,TRBJ2-7,TGTGCCAGCAGTTCGTTCGGAATCTACGAGCAGTACTTC,CASSSFGIYEQYF
once,.,TRBV7-9,TRBJ1-1,TGTGCCAGCAGCTTAGGGGGGGACACTGAAGCTTTCTTT,CASSLGGDTEAFF
.,.,TRBV2,TRBJ2-1,TGTGCCAGCAGCGCCGATTTTGCGGGGGAGCAGTTCTTC,CASSADFAGEQFF
.,.,TRBV5-4,TRBJ2-2,TGTGCCAGCAGCTTGGCTCGCTCGAACACCGGGGAGCTGTTTTTT,CASSLARSNTGELFF
.,.,TRBV7-2,TRBJ2-2,TGTGCCAGCAGCTTAGCGGGATCGGTCCCATCTGGGGAGCTGTTTTTT,CASSLAGSVPSGELFF
few,TRBD1,TRBV18,TRBJ2-1,TGTGCCAGCTCACCACTTGGGACAGGGGGCTACAATGAGCAGTTCTTC,CASSPLGTGGYNEQFF
.,.,TRBV15,TRBJ2-1,TGTGCCACCAGCAGAGACTCCGACTGGGAGCAGTTCTTC,CATSRDSDWEQFF
few,.,TRBV21-1,TRBJ2-3,TGTGCCAGCAGCAAAGTAAAGGGTGGTGGCGCCTTAAGAGATACGCAGTATTTT,CASSKVKGGGALRDTQYF
.,TRBD2,TRBV6-4,TRBJ2-7,TGTGCCAGCGTTGAAGGACTAGCGGGAGGGAATCGGCACTACGAGCAGTACTTC,CASVEGLAGGNRHYEQYF
.,.,TRBV6-6,TRBJ2-7,TGTGCCAGCAGCCCTCGGCCCACTTACGAGCAGTACTTC,CASSPRPTYEQYF
.,TRBD1,TRBV7-2,TRBJ2-2,TGTGCCAGCAGCCCCGGGGGGACAGGGACCGGGGAGCTGTTTTTT,CASSPGGTGTGELFF
.,.,TRBV6-4,TRBJ2-1,TGTGCCAGCAGTGACTGGGGGGAACGGAATAATGAGCAGTTCTTC,CASSDWGERNNEQFF
once,.,TRBV11-3,TRBJ2-4,TGTGCCAGCAGCTTAGACGGGGAAAACATTCAGTACTTC,CASSLDGENIQYF
.,.,TRBV28,TRBJ1-1,TGTGCCAGCAGCCCCCGGTCCTTATGGAGCACTGAAGCTTTCTTT,CASSPRSLWSTEAFF
.,.,TRBV9,TRBJ2-1,TGTGCCAGCAGCGTACAAGGCTCCTACAATGAGCAGTTCTTC,CASSVQGSYNEQFF
.,TRBD1,TRBV7-9,TRBJ2-2,TGTGCCAGCAGCTTAAAACAGGGGGGCACCGGGGAGCTGTTTTTT,CASSLKQGGTGELFF
.,TRBD2,TRBV7-3,TRBJ2-3,TGTGCCCCCCCGGTTAGCGGGGGCACAGATACGCAGTATTTT,CAPPVSGGTDTQYF
.,.,TRBV18,TRBJ1-2,TGTGCCAGCTCACCCTACACCGCCAGGGATAACTATGGCTACACCTTC,CASSPYTARDNYGYTF
.,TRBD1,TRBV28,TRBJ1-6,TGTGCCTTGATGGGACAGAAAAATTCACCCCTCCACTTT,CALMGQKNSPLHF
.,TRBD1,TRBV5-1,TRBJ1-1,TGCGCCAGCAGCCGGGTGGACAGGGGGAACACTGAAGCTTTCTTT,CASSRVDRGNTEAFF
few,.,TRBV28,TRBJ1-5,TGTGCCAGCAGTTCTGGATTTCAGCCCCAGCATTTT,CASSSGFQPQHF
.,.,TRBV12-5,TRBJ2-2,TGTGCTAGTGCCAGAGGGAGGCGGGCCGGGGAGCTGTTTTTT,CASARGRRAGELFF
.,.,TRBV7-3,TRBJ1-1,TGTGCCAGCAGCCTGGGACCGCGACAAGAGGGCTCTGAAGCTTTCTTT,CASSLGPRQEGSEAFF
.,TRBD2,TRBV7-9,TRBJ2-5,TGTGCCAGCAGCTTAGGGCTTACTAGCGGTTGGGAGACCCAGTACTTC,CASSLGLTSGWETQYF
.,TRBD1,TRBV7-2,TRBJ2-7,TGTGCCAGCAGCTGGACAGGGTCGGGGGCGGAGCAGTACTTC,CASSWTGSGAEQYF
.,TRBD1,TRBV7-2,TRBJ1-3,TGTGCCAGCAGCCGACGGACAGGGGACTCTGGAAACACCATATATTTT,CASSRRTGDSGNTIYF
.,.,TRBV27,TRBJ1-2,TGTGCCAGCACGTCGGGATATGGCTACACCTTC,CASTSGYGYTF
.,.,TRBV19,TRBJ1-2,TGTGCCAGTAGTACCGATCGCTATGGCTACACCTTC,CASSTDRYGYTF